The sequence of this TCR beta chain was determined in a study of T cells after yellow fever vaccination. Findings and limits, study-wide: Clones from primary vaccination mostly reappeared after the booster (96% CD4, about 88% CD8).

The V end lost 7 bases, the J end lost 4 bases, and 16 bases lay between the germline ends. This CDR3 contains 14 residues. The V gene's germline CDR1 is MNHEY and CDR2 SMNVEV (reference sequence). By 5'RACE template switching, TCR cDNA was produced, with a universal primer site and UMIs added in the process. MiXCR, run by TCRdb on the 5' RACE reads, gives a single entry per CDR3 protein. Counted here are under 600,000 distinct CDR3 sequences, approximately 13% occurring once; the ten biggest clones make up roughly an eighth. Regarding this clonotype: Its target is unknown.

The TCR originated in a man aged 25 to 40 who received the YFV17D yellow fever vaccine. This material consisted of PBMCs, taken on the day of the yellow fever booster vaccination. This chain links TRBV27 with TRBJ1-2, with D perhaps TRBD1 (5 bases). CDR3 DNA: TGTGCCAGCACCCCGGGGACCCCGGGCTATGGCTACACCTTC. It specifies CASTPGTPGYGYTF.